This T cell receptor beta chain is from a study of CD8 T cells in Susac syndrome. Study-level results: The number of individuals included in the study's TCR sequencing and HLA analysis was acknowledged as relatively small.

RNA was extracted with the RNeasy kit, and a quantity of roughly 0.5 to 1 ug was reverse transcribed using random hexamers. TCR beta CDR3 was amplified by immunoSEQ multiplex PCR. This amplification extended across 54 Vbeta and 13 Jbeta segments. TCRdb re-analysed the immunoSEQ multiplex PCR reads in MiXCR, keeping a single row per CDR3 protein. The sample holds 160,000 or so distinct CDR3 sequences, roughly 94% seen once. Regarding this clonotype: The antigen remains undetermined.

Healthy donors were controls matched for age and sex. Negative isolation was applied to CD8+ and CD4+ T cells, and FACS enrichment was applied to TEMRA cells. J gave up 9 bases and V 4 bases, and 15 bases lay outside the gene matches. Germline V CDR1 and CDR2: SGHRS, YFSETQ. The CDR3 is 15 amino acids. The sequence was collected from a human donor in good health. The chain couples TRBV5-1 to TRBJ1-1; 7 bases line up with TRBD1. Sequencing was done on a sample of CD4+ T cells from PBMCs. In DNA form, the CDR3 reads TGCGCCAGCAGCGGTAACGACAGGGCCTGGGAGAAAGCTTTCTTT. Encoded protein: CASSGNDRAWEKAFF.